The 21 T cell receptor beta chains below all came from one sample that was sequenced in a study of blood T cells in healthy people across ages. Together with a sample-barcoded 5' primer, a J-beta primer mix was included in a second PCR lasting about 6 to 11 cycles. TCRdb re-called the 5' RACE reads through MiXCR, storing one row per CDR3 protein. This sample yields approximately 810,000 distinct CDR3 sequences, of which around 30% are seen a single time; roughly 17% belongs to the top ten. Specimen: blood. The receptors come from a woman aged 80 or over in good health.

This clonotype was found many times. This sequence joins TRBV6-2 or TRBV6-3 and TRBJ2-1, with D possibly being TRBD1 or TRBD2 (5 bases each). Trimming shortened V by 6 bases and J by 5 bases, and 17 bases separated the two germline ends. Per the germline V gene, CDR1 is MNHEY and CDR2 is SVGEGT. The CDR3 loop spans 15 amino acids. CDR3 nucleotide sequence: TGTGCCAGCAGCGTTAGGGGAGAGAAGAACAATGAGCAGTTCTTC. As protein: CASSVRGEKNNEQFF.

The chain combines TRBV7-2 with TRBJ2-1, with TRBD2 matching 11 bases. The germline V gene has CDR1 SGHTA and CDR2 FQGNSA. CDR3 length equals 15 residues. The ends lost 4 bases at V and 6 bases at J; junction bases unmatched: 5. Written as DNA, the CDR3 is TGTGCCAGCAGCTGGTCTAGCGGGGGGCCCAATGAGCAGTTCTTC. It translates to CASSWSSGGPNEQFF.

This clonotype was seen many times. V and J are TRBV7-9 and TRBJ1-4; 9 bases line up with TRBD1. V was pared by 5 bases and J by 7 bases, with 8 bases of the junction left unmatched. This CDR3 is 15 amino acids long. The germline V gene encodes CDR1 SEHNR and CDR2 FQNEAQ (reference sequence). DNA of the CDR3: TGTGCCAGCAGCCCGGGACAGGGACGAGCTGAAAAACTGTTTTTT. This encodes CASSPGQGRAEKLFF. The full variable domain, with the rest looked up from reference TRBV7-9 and TRBJ1-4, is DTGVSQNPRHKITKRGQNVTFRCDPISEHNRLYWYRQTLGQGPEFLTYFQNEAQLEKSRLLSDRFSAERPKGSFSTLEIQRTEQGDSAMYLCASSPGQGRAEKLFFGSGTQLSVL.

This clonotype was counted at least ten times. The chain links TRBV14 to TRBJ2-1, with 11 positions matching TRBD1. CDR3 length: 17 amino acids. Looked up from germline, CDR1 is SGHDN and CDR2 is FVKESK. With 1 base clipped from V and 4 bases from J, the junction kept 6 bases outside the gene matches. CDR3: CASSQVRTGGPYNEQFF. CDR3 coding DNA: TGTGCCAGCAGCCAAGTCCGGACAGGGGGCCCATACAATGAGCAGTTCTTC.

The chain uses TRBV20-1 and TRBJ2-1; 7 nucleotides align to TRBD2. Germline loops: CDR1 DFQATT, CDR2 SNEGSKA (reference sequence). The ends lost 1 base at V and 6 bases at J; junction bases unmatched: 6. This CDR3 has 14 amino acids. DNA for the CDR3: TGCAGTGCTAGAGGACTAGCAGTCTTCAATGAGCAGTTCTTC. This translates into CSARGLAVFNEQFF.

Comment on this clonotype: A much larger clone is a single base away; this may be a read error. V usage is TRBV10-3 and J usage is TRBJ2-5, with 13 bases that match TRBD2. The CDR3 has 15 residues. CDR1 and CDR2 from the germline V gene are ENHRY and SYGVKD. CDR3: CAIKGTSGVQEAQYF. The CDR3 nucleotides read TGTGCCATCAAAGGGACTAGCGGGGTACAAGAGGCCCAGTACTTC.

With respect to this clonotype: This may come from a read error, since a much larger clone is one base off. The chain has TRBV6-2 or TRBV6-3 and TRBJ1-3; no firm D call. Germline CDR1 is MNHEY and CDR2 is SVGEGT. The CDR3 has 11 residues. Trimming pared 6 bases from V and 3 bases from J, leaving 3 bases between. In DNA form, the CDR3 reads TGTGCCAGCAGCCATGGAAACACCATATATTTT. This sequence encodes CASSHGNTIYF.

In its sample, this clonotype was seen many times. The chain links TRBV7-9 to TRBJ1-2; 11 nucleotides match TRBD1. Germline V gives CDR1 SEHNR, CDR2 FQNEAQ (reference sequence). This CDR3 is 15 amino acids long. After removal of 3 bases from V and 6 bases from J, the junction contained 6 bases not matched to a gene. CDR3 amino acids: CASSFLDRGPDGYTF. The CDR3, as DNA: TGTGCCAGCAGCTTCTTGGACAGGGGGCCTGATGGCTACACCTTC.

This clonotype has more than one count but fewer than ten. The rearrangement uses TRBV7-2 and TRBJ1-5; a possible D gene is TRBD1 (6 bases). Germline values: CDR1 SGHTA, CDR2 FQGNSA. Trimming cost V 6 bases and J 0 bases, with 12 bases left between them. The CDR3 covers 15 residues. CDR3 region: CASRPTGPSNQPQHF. The CDR3 DNA reads as TGTGCCAGCAGACCGACAGGCCCTAGCAATCAGCCCCAGCATTTT.

About this clonotype itself: Possible read error: a much larger clone is one base away. V is TRBV6-6 and J is TRBJ2-3, with 10 bases matching TRBD1. This CDR3 spans 16 amino acids. Germline lookup yields CDR1 MNHNY and CDR2 SVGAGI (reference sequence). Written as DNA, the CDR3 is TGTGCCACCAGTTACTCCGGGACAGGGGTGACAGATACGCAGTATTTT. Amino acids: CATSYSGTGVTDTQYF.

This clonotype appeared many times. The CDR3 region has the DNA TGTGCCAGCAGCCAACCGAGGACAGGGGGCTCTGAGGAGACCCAGTACTTC. Translated, it gives CASSQPRTGGSEETQYF. This chain uses TRBV4-2 with TRBJ2-5; 11 bases are a match to TRBD1. Trimming cost V 2 bases and J 5 bases; bases outside gene matches: 10. The V gene's germline CDR1 is LGHNA and CDR2 YNFKEQ. CDR3 size: 17 residues.

This clonotype has at least ten counts. The junction differs from germline at one of its ends, possibly a read error. The V gene is TRBV6-2 or TRBV6-3, the J gene TRBJ2-1, with D perhaps matching TRBD2 (6 bases). Germline-derived CDR1 and CDR2 are MNHEY and SVGEGT. The CDR3 runs 16 residues. CDR3 loop: CASSYSAGPSFNEQFF. CDR3 bases: TGTGCCAGCAGTTACTCGGCGGGGCCCTCCTTCAATGAGCAGTTCTTC.

This clonotype was observed many times. The V gene is TRBV10-3, the J gene TRBJ1-1; weak D call: TRBD1 (6 bases). There are 15 residues in the CDR3. The germline V gene has CDR1 ENHRY and CDR2 SYGVKD. The ends were cut back, 6 bases at V and 3 bases at J, with 17 bases in the middle. The CDR3 DNA sequence: TGTGCCATCAGCCCCTTAGGGGGGGCCGACACTGAAGCTTTCTTT. The encoded protein is CAISPLGGADTEAFF.

This clonotype was picked up a small number of times. Just one base apart from a much larger clone, this may be a read error. This sequence joins TRBV5-1 and TRBJ2-3; D gene uncertain. CDR3 length: 12 amino acids. The V end lost 1 base, the J end lost 6 bases, and 6 bases lay between the germline ends. Germline V lookup: CDR1 SGHRS, CDR2 YFSETQ. The chain's CDR3 is CASSLTCDTQYF. CDR3 DNA: TGCGCCAGCAGCTTGACTTGCGATACGCAGTATTTT.

This clonotype was found a few times. The gene calls are TRBV12-3 or TRBV12-4 and TRBJ1-6; a weak D match, TRBD1 (6 bases). This CDR3 comprises 14 residues. Trimming took 8 bases from V and 7 from J, leaving 15 bases between them. The CDR3 DNA reads as TGTGCCAGCGCCTCCGGGACACAGAATTCACCCCTCCACTTT. Its translation: CASASGTQNSPLHF.

There are many counts of this clonotype. V is TRBV9 and J is TRBJ2-5, with D possibly matching TRBD2 (6 bases). Trimming cost V 7 bases and J 3 bases, with 22 bases left between them. The length of the CDR3 is 16 residues. Germline-derived CDR1 and CDR2 are SGDLS and YYNGEE. For the CDR3, the DNA is TGTGCCAGCGCTTTAACGGCGGGGTTGCCTGAAGAGACCCAGTACTTC. Translation gives CASALTAGLPEETQYF. Full variable domain (missing parts from reference TRBV9 and TRBJ2-5): DSGVTQTPKHLITATGQRVTLRCSPRSGDLSVYWYQQSLDQGLQFLIQYYNGEERAKGNILERFSAQQFPDLHSELNLSSLELGDSALYFCASALTAGLPEETQYFGPGTRLLVL.

This clonotype was detected ten times or more. The chain carries TRBV6-2 or TRBV6-3 and TRBJ1-2, with D maybe TRBD1 (5 bases). Germline assignment: CDR1 MNHEY and CDR2 SVGEGT. The CDR3 extends over 12 amino acids. Trimming cost V 7 bases and J 8 bases, with 14 bases left between them. The CDR3 nucleotides are TGTGCCAGCACCGGGACCGATCGCGGCTACACCTTC. Translation gives CASTGTDRGYTF.

This clonotype was counted at least ten times. This chain joins TRBV7-2 and TRBJ2-5; maybe TRBD1 (6 bases). CDR3 length equals 14 residues. Germline loops: CDR1 SGHTA, CDR2 FQGNSA. With 5 bases removed from V and 5 bases from J, the gap between germline ends came to 15 bases. CDR3 loop: CASSPMGARETQYF. The CDR3 DNA is TGTGCCAGCAGCCCCATGGGGGCTCGGGAGACCCAGTACTTC.

This clonotype was found many times. The CDR3 loop reads CASSYSKGTGGPSGANVLTF. CDR3 in DNA: TGTGCCAGCAGTTACTCGAAGGGGACAGGGGGACCCTCTGGGGCCAACGTCCTGACTTTC. This chain joins TRBV6-5 and TRBJ2-6; TRBD1 aligns across 11 bases. J lost 0 bases, V lost 0 bases, and 7 bases had no gene match. Germline lookup yields CDR1 MNHEY and CDR2 SVGAGI. This CDR3 has 20 amino acids.

This chain uses TRBV12-3 or TRBV12-4 with TRBJ2-2, with D perhaps TRBD1 or TRBD2 (5 bases each). This CDR3 contains 16 residues. V lost 6 bases and J 0 bases, leaving 14 bases between the germline ends. The CDR3 coding sequence is TGTGCCAGCAGCCCCATTGGGGGATCGAACACCGGGGAGCTGTTTTTT. Its protein is CASSPIGGSNTGELFF.

This clonotype was found many times. The chain carries TRBV4-2 and TRBJ2-1; no clear D gene. Trimming took 2 bases from V and 2 from J, leaving 13 bases between them. The CDR3 loop spans 16 amino acids. CDR1 and CDR2 (germline): LGHNA, YNFKEQ. The CDR3 region is CASSQSHPITYNEQFF. CDR3 DNA sequence: TGTGCCAGCAGCCAATCCCACCCGATCACCTACAATGAGCAGTTCTTC.